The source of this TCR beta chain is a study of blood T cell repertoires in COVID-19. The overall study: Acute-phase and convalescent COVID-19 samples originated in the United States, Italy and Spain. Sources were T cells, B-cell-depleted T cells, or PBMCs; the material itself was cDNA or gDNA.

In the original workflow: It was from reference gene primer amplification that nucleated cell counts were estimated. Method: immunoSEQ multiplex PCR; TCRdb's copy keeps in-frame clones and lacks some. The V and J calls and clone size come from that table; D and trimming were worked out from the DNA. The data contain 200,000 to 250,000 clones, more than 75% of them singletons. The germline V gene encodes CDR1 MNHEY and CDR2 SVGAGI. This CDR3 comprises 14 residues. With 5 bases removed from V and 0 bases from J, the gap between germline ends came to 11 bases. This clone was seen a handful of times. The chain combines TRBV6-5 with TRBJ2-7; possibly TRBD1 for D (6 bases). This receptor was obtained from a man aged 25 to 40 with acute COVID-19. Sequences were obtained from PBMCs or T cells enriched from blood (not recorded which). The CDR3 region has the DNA TGTGCCAGCAGTCGACTCAGGGGCTCCTACGAGCAGTACTTC. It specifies CASSRLRGSYEQYF.